This T cell receptor (beta chain) comes out of a study of T cell repertoires in cytomegalovirus infection. Comments on this clonotype: Its antigen is unidentified.

The CDR3 loop spans 17 amino acids. Germline V gene sequence: CDR1 SGHDT, CDR2 YYEEEE. V dropped 4 bases and J dropped 9 bases, with 23 bases sitting between them. One entry per CDR3 protein, called by TCRdb with MiXCR from the reads. The sample includes some 120,000 distinct CDR3 sequences, roughly a third of them seen just once. This TCR was sampled from a human donor in good health (CMV status not recorded). Some clones in this sample may be carry-over from other donors' samples. The source material was CD8+ T cells from cultured PBMCs, sampled from culture after CMV antigen stimulation. V gene TRBV5-6 combines with J gene TRBJ1-6; possibly TRBD1 for D (5 bases). CDR3 residues: CASSPAAGAPGLSPLHF. CDR3 coding DNA: TGTGCCAGCAGCCCGGCTGCCGGGGCACCGGGGCTTTCACCCCTCCACTTT.